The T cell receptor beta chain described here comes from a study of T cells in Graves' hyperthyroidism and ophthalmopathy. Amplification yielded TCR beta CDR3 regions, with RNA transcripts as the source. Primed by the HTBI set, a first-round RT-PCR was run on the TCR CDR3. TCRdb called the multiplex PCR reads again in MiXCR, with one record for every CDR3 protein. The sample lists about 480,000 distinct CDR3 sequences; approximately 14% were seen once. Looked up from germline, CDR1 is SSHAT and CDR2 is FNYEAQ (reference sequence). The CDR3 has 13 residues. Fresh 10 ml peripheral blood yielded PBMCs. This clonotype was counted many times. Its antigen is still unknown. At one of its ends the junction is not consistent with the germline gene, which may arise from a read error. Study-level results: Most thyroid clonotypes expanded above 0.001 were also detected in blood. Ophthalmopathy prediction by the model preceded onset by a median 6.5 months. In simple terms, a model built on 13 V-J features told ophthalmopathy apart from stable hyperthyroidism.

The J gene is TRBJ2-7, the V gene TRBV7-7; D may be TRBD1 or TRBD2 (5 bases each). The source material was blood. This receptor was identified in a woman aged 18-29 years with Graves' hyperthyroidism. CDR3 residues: CASSPKGPNEQYF. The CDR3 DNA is TGTGCTAGCAGCCCCAAGGGACCCAACGAGCAGTACTTC.